Below, one TCR beta chain is given with its context. Its target is not known. These data belong to a study of cytomegalovirus exposure and HLA in healthy donors. Primers: 60 Vbeta forward and 13 Jbeta reverse. The table came from immunoSEQ multiplex PCR; TCRdb's copy has only in-frame clones and leaves some out. The repertoire holds under 200,000 clones, with over 75% as singletons. Study conclusions and caveats: The study put about 180 TCR beta chains on its list as cytomegalovirus-associated.

CDR1 is SGHTA and CDR2 is FQGNSA in the germline V gene. J lost 9 bases, V lost 7 bases, and 15 bases had no gene match. The CDR3 spans 15 residues. This TCR was sampled from a female donor in good health and CMV-seronegative. The chain employs TRBV7-2 and TRBJ1-2; 9 bases map to TRBD1. Sequenced material: PBMCs. In nucleotides, the CDR3 is TGTGCCAGCACCACAGGCCCGGGACAGGGATTGAGCTACACCTTC. Its translation is CASTTGPGQGLSYTF.